This TCR beta chain was profiled in a study of blood T cell repertoires in COVID-19. Clones were sequenced by immunoSEQ multiplex PCR, and TCRdb holds only the in-frame ones, with some missing. The sample lists around 220,000 clones, about 86% occurring once. Deletions cut 0 bases from V and 6 bases from J, with 3 bases between. Germline assignment: CDR1 LNHDA and CDR2 SQIVND (reference sequence). This CDR3 spans 11 amino acids. Specimen: peripheral blood. The rearrangement joins TRBV19 to TRBJ2-7; no clear D. The TCR sequence derives from a woman between 45 and 60 years old with acute or convalescent COVID-19. For the CDR3, the DNA is TGTGCCAGTAGTATAGAGAGCGAGCAGTACTTC. It specifies CASSIESEQYF.